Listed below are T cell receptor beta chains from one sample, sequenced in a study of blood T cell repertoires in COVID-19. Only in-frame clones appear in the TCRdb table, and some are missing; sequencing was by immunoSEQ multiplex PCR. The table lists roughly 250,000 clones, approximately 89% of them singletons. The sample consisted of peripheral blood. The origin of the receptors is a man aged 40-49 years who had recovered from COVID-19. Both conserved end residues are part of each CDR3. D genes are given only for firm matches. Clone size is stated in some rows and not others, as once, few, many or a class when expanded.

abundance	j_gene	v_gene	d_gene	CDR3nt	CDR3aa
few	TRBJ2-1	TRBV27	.	TGTGCCAGCAAAGCGGACGGTTCCTACAATGAGCAGTTCTTC	CASKADGSYNEQFF
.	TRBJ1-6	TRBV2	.	TGTGCCAGCACTACAGGCCGCACCTATAATTCACCCCTCCACTTT	CASTTGRTYNSPLHF
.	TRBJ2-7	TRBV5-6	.	TGTGCCAGCAGCTTGAGCAGGCTACCTTACGAGCAGTACTTC	CASSLSRLPYEQYF
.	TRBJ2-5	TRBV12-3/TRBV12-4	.	TGTGCCAGCAGTTTGAGGTTACTTGTGACCCAGTACTTC	CASSLRLLVTQYF
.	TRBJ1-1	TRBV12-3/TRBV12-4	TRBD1	TGTGCCAGCAGTTTAACAGGGGACACTGAAGCTTTCTTT	CASSLTGDTEAFF
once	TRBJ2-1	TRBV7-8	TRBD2	TGTGCCAGCAGCTCAACCAGGACTAGCGGGGGGACCTACAATGAGCAGTTCTTC	CASSSTRTSGGTYNEQFF
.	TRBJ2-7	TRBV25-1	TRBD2	TGTGCCAGCAGTGAGGGACTAGGCTCCTTATACGAGCAGTACTTC	CASSEGLGSLYEQYF
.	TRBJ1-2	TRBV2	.	TGTGCCAGCAGACTGAGGACAGCACCGAACTATGGCTACACCTTC	CASRLRTAPNYGYTF
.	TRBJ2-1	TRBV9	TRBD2	TGTGCCAGCAGCGTAGTTGGCAGCGGGGTTCCGGGGGATGAGCAGTTCTTC	CASSVVGSGVPGDEQFF
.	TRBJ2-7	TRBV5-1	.	TGCGCCAGCAGCTTGGAACCCTCCCGGGCCTACGAGCAGTACTTC	CASSLEPSRAYEQYF
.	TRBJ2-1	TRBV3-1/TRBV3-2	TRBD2	TGTGCCAGCAGCCAGGGGACTAGTGGCAAGTTCTTC	CASSQGTSGKFF
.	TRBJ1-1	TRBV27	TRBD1	TGTGCCAGCGCGGAGGCCGGGACAGGGGGCCTAAGGAAGGACACTGAAGCTTTCTTT	CASAEAGTGGLRKDTEAFF
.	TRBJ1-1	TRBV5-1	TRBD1	TGCGCCAGCAGATCGGGACAGGGGAGAACTGAAGCTTTCTTT	CASRSGQGRTEAFF
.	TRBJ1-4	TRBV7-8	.	TGTGCCAGCAGCTTATTGGCGCAGGGCCCTGGGAAACTGTTTTTT	CASSLLAQGPGKLFF
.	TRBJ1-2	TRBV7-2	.	TGTGCCAGCAGCGAAACAGGGTATGGCTACACCTTC	CASSETGYGYTF
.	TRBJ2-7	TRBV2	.	TGTGCCAGCAGTCCCCTGGTCCGGACAGCCAACTACGAGCAGTACTTC	CASSPLVRTANYEQYF
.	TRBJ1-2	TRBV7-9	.	TGTGCCAGCAGCTTTAGGCCAGGGAGGGACTATGGCTACACCTTC	CASSFRPGRDYGYTF
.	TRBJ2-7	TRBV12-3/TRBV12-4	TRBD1	TGTGCCAGCAGGGACAGGGGGCACTACGAGCAGTACTTC	CASRDRGHYEQYF
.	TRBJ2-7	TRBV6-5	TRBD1	TGTGCCAGCAGTTACTCGGGACAGGACCACGAGCAGTACTTC	CASSYSGQDHEQYF
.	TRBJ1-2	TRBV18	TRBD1	TGTGCCAGCTCGCCCCAGGGGGGCCATGGCTACACCTTC	CASSPQGGHGYTF
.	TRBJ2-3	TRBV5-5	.	TGTGCCAGCAGCTTGGATACAGACCTTTACCGCACAGATACGCAGTATTTT	CASSLDTDLYRTDTQYF
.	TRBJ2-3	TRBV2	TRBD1	TGTGCCAGCACTGGAAGGACAGGGGCTAGCACAGATACGCAGTATTTT	CASTGRTGASTDTQYF
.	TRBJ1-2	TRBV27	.	TGTGCCAGCAGTGCGGACAGTTCAATGTCTGGCTACACCTTC	CASSADSSMSGYTF
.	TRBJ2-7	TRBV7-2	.	TGTGCCAGCAGCTTAGGAAGGGAGTTCTACGAGCAGTACTTC	CASSLGREFYEQYF
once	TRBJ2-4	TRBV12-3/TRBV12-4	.	TGTGCCAGCAGTTTGGGGGGTTCGGACATTCAGTACTTC	CASSLGGSDIQYF
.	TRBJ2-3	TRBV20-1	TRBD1	TGCAGTGCTAGCAGGGGGGATACGCAGTATTTT	CSASRGDTQYF
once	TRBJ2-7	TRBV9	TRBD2	TGTGCCAGCAGCGTAGGTGGTAGCGGGAGCTCCTACGAGCAGTACTTC	CASSVGGSGSSYEQYF
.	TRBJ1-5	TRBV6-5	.	TGTGCCAGCAGGGACTCCTCTAGCAATCAGCCCCAGCATTTT	CASRDSSSNQPQHF
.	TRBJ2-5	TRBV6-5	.	TGTGCCAGCAGGTCCGGTTCCCAAGAGACCCAGTACTTC	CASRSGSQETQYF
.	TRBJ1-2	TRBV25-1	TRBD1	TGTGCCAGCAGTGATAGGGACAGGGCTAACTATGGCTACACCTTC	CASSDRDRANYGYTF
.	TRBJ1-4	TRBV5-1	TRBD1	TGCGCCAGCAGCTTGGGAGGGACAGGGAATGAAAAACTGTTTTTT	CASSLGGTGNEKLFF
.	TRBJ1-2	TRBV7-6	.	TGTGCCAGCAGCTTAGAACTTAGGGGAAGGGATGGCTACACCTTC	CASSLELRGRDGYTF
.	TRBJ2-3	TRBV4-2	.	TGTGCCAGCAGCCAAGAGGTGGGAACAGGGTCAGATACGCAGTATTTT	CASSQEVGTGSDTQYF
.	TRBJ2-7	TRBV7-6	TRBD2	TGTGCCAGCAGCTTCGGAGAGGGACTAGCGGGAGGGCCCTCTTACGAGCAGTACTTC	CASSFGEGLAGGPSYEQYF
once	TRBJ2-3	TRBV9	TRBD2	TGTGCCAGCAGCCAGCGGGCGGGAGGGACAGATACGCAGTATTTT	CASSQRAGGTDTQYF
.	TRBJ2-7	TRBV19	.	TGTGCCAGTAGTAGGCAGGGGTTGGACTACGAGCAGTACTTC	CASSRQGLDYEQYF
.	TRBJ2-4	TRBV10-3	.	TGTGCCATCAGTGAGTCGATAGGGACACGAAGCCTAAGAGCCAAAAACATTCAGTACTTC	CAISESIGTRSLRAKNIQYF
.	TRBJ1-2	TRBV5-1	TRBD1	TGCGCCAGCAGCCCAGAAGTCGGGGACAGGGCCAACTATGGCTACACCTTC	CASSPEVGDRANYGYTF
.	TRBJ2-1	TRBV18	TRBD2	TGTGCCAGCTCACCAACTAGCGGGAGGGCCGGGGAGCAGTTCTTC	CASSPTSGRAGEQFF
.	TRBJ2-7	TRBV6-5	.	TGTGCCAGCAGTTACTCGAGGCGGGGCCCCTACGAGCAGTACTTC	CASSYSRRGPYEQYF